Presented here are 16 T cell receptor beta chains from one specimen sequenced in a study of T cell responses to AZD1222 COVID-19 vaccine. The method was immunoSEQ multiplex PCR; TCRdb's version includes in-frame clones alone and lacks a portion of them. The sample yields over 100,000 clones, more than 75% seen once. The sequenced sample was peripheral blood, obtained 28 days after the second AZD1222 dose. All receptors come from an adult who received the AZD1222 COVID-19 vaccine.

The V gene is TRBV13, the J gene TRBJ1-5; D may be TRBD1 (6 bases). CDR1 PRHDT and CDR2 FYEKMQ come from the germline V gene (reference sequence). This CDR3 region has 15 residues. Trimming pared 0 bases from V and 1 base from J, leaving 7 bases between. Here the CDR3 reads CASSLGGGSNQPQHF. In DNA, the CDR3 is TGTGCCAGCAGCTTAGGAGGGGGAAGCAATCAGCCCCAGCATTTT.

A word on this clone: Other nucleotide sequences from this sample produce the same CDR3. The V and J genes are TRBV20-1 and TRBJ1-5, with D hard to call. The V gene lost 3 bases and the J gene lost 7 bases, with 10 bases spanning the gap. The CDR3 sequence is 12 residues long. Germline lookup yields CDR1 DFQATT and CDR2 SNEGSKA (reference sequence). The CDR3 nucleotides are TGCAGTGCTAGTCTTTCCGGACAGCCCCAGCATTTT. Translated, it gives CSASLSGQPQHF.

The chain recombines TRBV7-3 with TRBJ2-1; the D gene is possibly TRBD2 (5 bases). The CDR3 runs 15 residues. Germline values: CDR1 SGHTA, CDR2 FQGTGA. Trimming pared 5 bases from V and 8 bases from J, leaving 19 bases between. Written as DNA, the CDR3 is TGTGCCAGCAGCCTCCGGACTCCCGAGGTGGATGAGCAGTTCTTC. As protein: CASSLRTPEVDEQFF. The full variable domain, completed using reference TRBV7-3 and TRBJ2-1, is GAGVSQTPSNKVTEKGKYVELRCDPISGHTALYWYRQSLGQGPEFLIYFQGTGAADDSGLPNDRFFAVRPEGSVSTLKIQRTERGDSAVYLCASSLRTPEVDEQFFGPGTRLTVL.

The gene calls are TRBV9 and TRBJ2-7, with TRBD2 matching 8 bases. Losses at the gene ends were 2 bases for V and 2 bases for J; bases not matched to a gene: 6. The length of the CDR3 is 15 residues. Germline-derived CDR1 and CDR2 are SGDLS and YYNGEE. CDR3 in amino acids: CASSVAGGGPYEQYF. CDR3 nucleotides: TGTGCCAGCAGCGTGGCGGGAGGAGGGCCCTACGAGCAGTACTTC.

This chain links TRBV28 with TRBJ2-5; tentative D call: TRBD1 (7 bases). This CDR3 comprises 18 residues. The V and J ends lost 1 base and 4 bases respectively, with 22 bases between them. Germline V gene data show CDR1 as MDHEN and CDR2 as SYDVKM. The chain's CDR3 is CASSLFQGGVSMRETQYF. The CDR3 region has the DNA TGTGCCAGCAGTTTATTTCAGGGGGGAGTTTCAATGAGAGAGACCCAGTACTTC.

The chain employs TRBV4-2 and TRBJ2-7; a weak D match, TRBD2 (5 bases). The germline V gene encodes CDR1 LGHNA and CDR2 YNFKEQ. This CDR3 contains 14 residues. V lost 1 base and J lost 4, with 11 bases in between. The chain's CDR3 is CASSQGGKLYEQYF. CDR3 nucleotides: TGTGCCAGCAGCCAAGGAGGGAAATTGTACGAGCAGTACTTC.

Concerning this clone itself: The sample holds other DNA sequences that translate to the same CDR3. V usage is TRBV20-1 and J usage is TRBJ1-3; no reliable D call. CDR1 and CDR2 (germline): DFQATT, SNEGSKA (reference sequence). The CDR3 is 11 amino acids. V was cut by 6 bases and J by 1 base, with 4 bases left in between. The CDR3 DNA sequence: TGCAGTGCCTCTTCTGGAAACACCATATATTTT. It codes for CSASSGNTIYF.

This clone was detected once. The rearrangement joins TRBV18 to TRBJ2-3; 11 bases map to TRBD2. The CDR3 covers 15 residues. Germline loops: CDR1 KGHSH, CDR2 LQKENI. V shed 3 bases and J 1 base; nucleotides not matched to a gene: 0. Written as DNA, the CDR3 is TGTGCCAGCTCACCGGGACTAGCGGGCACAGATACGCAGTATTTT. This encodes CASSPGLAGTDTQYF.

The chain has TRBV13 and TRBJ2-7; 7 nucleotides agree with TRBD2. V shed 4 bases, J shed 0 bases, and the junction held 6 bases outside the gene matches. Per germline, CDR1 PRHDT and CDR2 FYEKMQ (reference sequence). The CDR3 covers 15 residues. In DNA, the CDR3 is TGTGCCAGCAGCTCGGGAGGATTAAGCTCCTACGAGCAGTACTTC. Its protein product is CASSSGGLSSYEQYF.

CDR3 in DNA: TGTGCCAGCAGGCCCCGGGACAGGGTTTATGTTTGGACTGAAGCTTTCTTT. Protein product: CASRPRDRVYVWTEAFF. V gene TRBV27 combines with J gene TRBJ1-1; 9 positions agree with TRBD1. Germline values: CDR1 MNHEY, CDR2 SMNVEV (reference sequence). The CDR3 sequence is 17 residues long. V lost 6 bases and J lost 5; bases outside the gene matches: 16.

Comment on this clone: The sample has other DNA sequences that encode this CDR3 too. This CDR3 reads CASSISGNSYNEQFF. DNA for the CDR3: TGTGCCAGTAGTATTAGTGGGAACTCCTACAATGAGCAGTTCTTC. This chain connects TRBV19 to TRBJ2-1; no firm D call. There are 15 residues in the CDR3. V was trimmed by 3 bases and J by 0 bases, leaving 9 bases between them. Germline V gene lookup returns CDR1 LNHDA and CDR2 SQIVND (reference sequence).

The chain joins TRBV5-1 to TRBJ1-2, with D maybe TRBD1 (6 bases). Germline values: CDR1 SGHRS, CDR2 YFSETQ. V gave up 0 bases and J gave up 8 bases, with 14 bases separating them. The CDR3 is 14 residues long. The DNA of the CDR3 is TGCGCCAGCAGCTTGGATCAGGGGAGAGGGGGCTACACCTTC. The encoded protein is CASSLDQGRGGYTF. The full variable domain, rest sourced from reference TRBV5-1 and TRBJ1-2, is KAGVTQTPRYLIKTRGQQVTLSCSPISGHRSVSWYQQTPGQGLQFLFEYFSETQRNKGNFPGRFSGRQFSNSRSEMNVSTLELGDSALYLCASSLDQGRGGYTFGSGTRLTVV.

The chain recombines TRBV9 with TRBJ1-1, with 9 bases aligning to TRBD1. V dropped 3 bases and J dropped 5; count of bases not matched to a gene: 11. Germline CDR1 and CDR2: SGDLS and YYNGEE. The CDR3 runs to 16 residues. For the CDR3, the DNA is TGTGCCAGCAGCGGCGGGACAGGGCCTCCTCAGACTGAAGCTTTCTTT. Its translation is CASSGGTGPPQTEAFF.

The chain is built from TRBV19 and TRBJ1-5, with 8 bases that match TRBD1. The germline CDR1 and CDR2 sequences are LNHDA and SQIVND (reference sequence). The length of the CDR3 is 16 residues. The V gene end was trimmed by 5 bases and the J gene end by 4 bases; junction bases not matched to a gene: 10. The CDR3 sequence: CASSVHGQGINQPQHF. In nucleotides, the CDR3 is TGTGCCAGTAGTGTCCACGGACAGGGAATAAATCAGCCCCAGCATTTT.

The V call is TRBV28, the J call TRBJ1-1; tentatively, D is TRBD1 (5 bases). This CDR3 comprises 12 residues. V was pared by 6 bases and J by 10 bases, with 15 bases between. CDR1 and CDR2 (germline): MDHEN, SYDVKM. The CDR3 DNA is TGTGCCAGCAGCTTCCGGGGCTTAGGAGCTTTCTTT. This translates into CASSFRGLGAFF.

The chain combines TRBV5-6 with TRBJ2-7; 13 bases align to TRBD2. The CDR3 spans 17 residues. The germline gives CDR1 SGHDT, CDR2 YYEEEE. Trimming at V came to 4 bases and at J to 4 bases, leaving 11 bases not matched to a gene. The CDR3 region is CASSQRTSGRSRYEQYF. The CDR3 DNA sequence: TGTGCCAGCAGCCAAAGGACTAGCGGGAGATCTAGGTACGAGCAGTACTTC.